Here is one T cell receptor beta chain with its context. Per the authors' pipeline: Reference gene primer amplification yielded estimated nucleated cell counts. TCRdb's copy holds only in-frame clones and misses some; the assay was immunoSEQ multiplex PCR. V, J and clone size derive from that table, while D and trimming were established from the DNA sequence. The sample shows approximately 330,000 clones, 80% to 90% of them seen only once. These data belong to a study of blood T cell repertoires in COVID-19. Study as a whole: COVID-19 samples, acute and convalescent, were from the United States, Italy and Spain. PBMCs, B-cell-depleted T cells, or T cells provided the cDNA or gDNA that made up the material.

Allocation to cohorts depended on clinical history reported by the participants. Trimming cost V 11 bases and J 2 bases, with 12 bases left between them. CDR3 length equals 12 residues. Per germline, CDR1 SGHTA and CDR2 FQGNSA. This receptor was taken from a woman between 40 and 50 years old with acute COVID-19. What was sequenced was PBMCs or T cells enriched from blood (not recorded which). V gene TRBV7-2 combines with J gene TRBJ2-5; a weak D match, TRBD1 (6 bases). CDR3 in amino acids: CAGNRDQETQYF. DNA for the CDR3: TGTGCCGGCAACAGGGATCAAGAGACCCAGTACTTC.